This TCR beta chain was sequenced during a study of Graves' ophthalmopathy and Graves' hyperthyroidism. Moderate-to-severe activity, CAS ≥3, NOSPECS ≥4 and a duration under 3 months were seen in donors with ophthalmopathy. Findings and limits, study-wide: Its predictions of ophthalmopathy progression gave the model over 65% sensitivity and about 78% specificity.

Germline lookup yields CDR1 SEHNR and CDR2 FQNEAQ (reference sequence). Trimming removed 3 bases from V and 11 bases from J, with 16 bases in between. CDR3 length equals 13 residues. Many counts were recorded for this clonotype. Its antigen is as yet unknown. RNA transcripts yielded amplified TCR beta CDR3 regions. A first-round RT-PCR used HTBI primers, followed by a second-round multiplex PCR. MiXCR, applied by TCRdb to the multiplex PCR reads, yields one record per CDR3 protein. The table has some 750,000 distinct CDR3 sequences, around 40% seen once. The J gene is TRBJ1-1, the V gene TRBV7-9; D call uncertain. The sequenced sample consisted of peripheral blood. The sequence came from an adult man with Graves' ophthalmopathy. In nucleotides, the CDR3 is TGTGCCAGCAGCTTTTTGGGGAGCGAGGAGGCTTTCTTT. It yields the protein CASSFLGSEEAFF. Based on the CDR3 plus reference TRBV7-9 and TRBJ1-1, the full variable domain is DTGVSQNPRHKITKRGQNVTFRCDPISEHNRLYWYRQTLGQGPEFLTYFQNEAQLEKSRLLSDRFSAERPKGSFSTLEIQRTEQGDSAMYLCASSFLGSEEAFFGQGTRLTVV.